Each of the 10 T cell receptor beta chains below was sequenced from the same sample in a study of T-cell reconstitution after alpha-beta-depleted transplantation in children. Molecular barcoding with unique molecular identifiers was used for the TCRbeta library. TCRdb analysed the PCR reads with MiXCR anew, one entry per CDR3 protein. The sample holds 800,000 to 1,000,000 distinct CDR3 sequences, under 30% seen once. Sequencing used PBMCs, mostly from graft donor cells, obtained 360 days after TCRalphabeta/CD19-depleted stem cell transplant. The source is a boy under two years old who had a stem cell transplant for SCID, so the T cells may come from the graft donor.

The table lists this clonotype with a few counts. V is TRBV5-1 and J is TRBJ1-2, with TRBD1 matching 8 bases. The V and J ends lost 0 bases and 7 bases, in that order; junction bases with no gene match: 8. The CDR3 contains 15 residues. The germline CDR1 and CDR2 sequences are SGHRS and YFSETQ. The CDR3, as DNA: TGCGCCAGCAGCTTGGGGGGACAGGCCTCCGGTGGCTACACCTTC. Translation: CASSLGGQASGGYTF.

V and J are TRBV11-2 and TRBJ2-7; 7 bases agree with TRBD1. V dropped 0 bases and J dropped 2; count of bases not matched to a gene: 7. CDR1 and CDR2 from the germline V gene are SGHAT and FQNNGV. This CDR3 is built from 16 residues. CDR3 nucleotides: TGTGCCAGCAGCTTAGATGAACAGGGGATACCCTACGAGCAGTACTTC. It encodes CASSLDEQGIPYEQYF.

This clonotype was counted a single time. The V and J genes are TRBV7-2 and TRBJ2-7; TRBD1 matches at 9 bases. V shed 5 bases, J shed 3 bases, and the junction held 8 bases outside the gene matches. Per germline, CDR1 SGHTA and CDR2 FQGNSA. The CDR3 is 15 residues long. The CDR3 reads CASSPGTGINYEQYF. The CDR3 coding sequence is TGTGCCAGCAGCCCGGGGACAGGGATTAACTACGAGCAGTACTTC.

The J gene is TRBJ2-2, the V gene TRBV20-1, with D possibly called TRBD1 or TRBD2 (6 bases each). CDR1 DFQATT and CDR2 SNEGSKA come from the germline V gene (reference sequence). V lost 6 bases and J lost 4, with 15 bases in between. This CDR3 is built from 14 residues. The CDR3, as DNA: TGCAGTGCCTCCGTGGGGGGCAGCACCGGGGAGCTGTTTTTT. It translates to CSASVGGSTGELFF.

This chain uses TRBV27 with TRBJ2-1; no reliable D call. CDR1 is MNHEY, CDR2 SMNVEV, per germline (reference sequence). V was pared by 2 bases and J by 3 bases, with 11 bases between. The CDR3 runs to 15 residues. CDR3 bases: TGTGCCAGCAGTTTAATTGCGCCAGGCTACAATGAGCAGTTCTTC. Translation gives CASSLIAPGYNEQFF.

The chain couples TRBV6-6 to TRBJ2-3; D unresolved. Deletions cut 0 bases from V and 4 bases from J, with 5 bases between. Germline assignment: CDR1 MNHNY and CDR2 SVGAGI (reference sequence). The CDR3 has 13 amino acids. Here the CDR3 reads CASSYSPPDTQYF. The CDR3 DNA reads TGTGCCAGCAGTTACTCCCCCCCAGATACGCAGTATTTT.

Regarding this clonotype: Relative to the germline gene, one junction end is altered; a read error may explain this. The chain uses TRBV28 and TRBJ2-5; weak D call: TRBD1 (6 bases). The CDR3 loop spans 14 amino acids. Germline CDR1 MDHEN, CDR2 SYDVKM. The CDR3 loop reads CASSLVGQQGTQYF. DNA for the CDR3: TGTGCCAGCAGTTTGGTCGGACAGCAAGGGACCCAGTACTTC.

This chain connects TRBV25-1 to TRBJ2-2, with a weak D call TRBD1 (5 bases). V lost 3 bases, J lost 5 bases, and 10 bases lay in between. Germline values: CDR1 MGHDK, CDR2 SYGVNS. The CDR3 has 14 amino acids. CDR3 nucleotide sequence: TGTGCCAGCAGTGACCTCAGGGTTACCGGGGAGCTGTTTTTT. Translated: CASSDLRVTGELFF.

The CDR3 is CASSQEYRPSTGELFF. Here the CDR3 DNA reads TGCGCCAGCAGCCAAGAGTACAGGCCCTCAACCGGGGAGCTGTTTTTT. V is TRBV4-1 and J is TRBJ2-2; possibly TRBD1 for D (5 bases). This CDR3 comprises 16 residues. The V gene lost 0 bases and the J gene lost 5 bases, with 13 bases spanning the gap. Germline V gene data show CDR1 as MGHRA and CDR2 as YSYEKL.

V usage is TRBV5-6 and J usage is TRBJ1-4; D possibly corresponds to TRBD1 (6 bases). This CDR3 comprises 16 residues. Deletions cut 0 bases from V and 7 bases from J, with 16 bases between. Germline V gives CDR1 SGHDT, CDR2 YYEEEE. In DNA, the CDR3 is TGTGCCAGCAGCTTGGCTGAACAGGGCCCCCGTGAAAAACTGTTTTTT. Encoded protein: CASSLAEQGPREKLFF.